The clone carrying this T cell receptor beta chain was recorded many times. Its specificity is not known. Using its own MiXCR run on the multiplex PCR reads, TCRdb lists one record per CDR3 protein. The sample lists approximately 52,000 distinct CDR3 sequences; roughly two fifths were seen once. The data originate from a study of breast tumors, draining lymph nodes, adjacent tissues. Whole-study findings and limits: Compared with lymph nodes, tumors were less diverse; compared with nontumor tissue, more. Tumor T cell lymph node origin was a supported hypothesis, not proven.

Germline assignment: CDR1 MNHEY and CDR2 SMNVEV (reference sequence). V was clipped by 2 bases and J by 3 bases, with 10 bases between them. There are 14 residues in the CDR3. Sequencing input: breast tumor tissue. This chain joins TRBV27 and TRBJ1-2, with D uncertain. The TCR was taken from a female donor with breast cancer. Some clones in this sample may be carry-over from other donors' samples. The DNA of the CDR3 is TGTGCCAGCAGTTTAAAGCACAGCTACTATGGCTACACCTTC. Protein product: CASSLKHSYYGYTF.